The rows below give T cell receptor beta chains drawn from one sample of a study of blood T cells in healthy people across ages. TCRdb called the 5' RACE reads again in MiXCR, with one record for every CDR3 protein. The sample records roughly 1.4 million distinct CDR3 sequences, almost 60% being singletons. The specimen was blood. Receptors were obtained from a man younger than 35 in good health. The CDR3 runs from the conserved cysteine through the conserved F or W. The order of the fields is D gene, J gene, V gene, clone size, CDR3 length, CDR3 DNA, CDR3 protein. A D gene is named only where the DNA matches it firmly. Part of the rows lack a size; the others show once, few, many or a class for expanded clones.

D gene: NA; J gene: TRBJ2-7; V gene: TRBV4-2; clone size: few; CDR3 length: 14; CDR3 DNA: TGTGCCAGCAGCCAAGAGGACTGGACCTACGAGCAGTACTTC; CDR3 protein: CASSQEDWTYEQYF
D gene: NA; J gene: TRBJ2-3; V gene: TRBV21-1; clone size: NA; CDR3 length: 18; CDR3 DNA: TGTGCCAGCGGCAAATTCGGATTCGGGCACGCTAACACAGATACGCAGTATTTT; CDR3 protein: CASGKFGFGHANTDTQYF
D gene: NA; J gene: TRBJ2-5; V gene: TRBV9; clone size: NA; CDR3 length: 13; CDR3 DNA: TGTGCCAGCAGCGTCTCGGGGCGAGAGACCCAGTACTTC; CDR3 protein: CASSVSGRETQYF
D gene: TRBD2; J gene: TRBJ2-1; V gene: TRBV5-5; clone size: NA; CDR3 length: 17; CDR3 DNA: TGTGCCAGCAACCGCTTAAGCCTAGCGGGGCCCTACAATGAGCAGTTCTTC; CDR3 protein: CASNRLSLAGPYNEQFF
D gene: NA; J gene: TRBJ1-6; V gene: TRBV2; clone size: NA; CDR3 length: 15; CDR3 DNA: TGTGCCAGCAGTGGCCAGTGGGGGCCCGATTCACCCCTCCACTTT; CDR3 protein: CASSGQWGPDSPLHF
D gene: NA; J gene: TRBJ1-4; V gene: TRBV25-1; clone size: NA; CDR3 length: 15; CDR3 DNA: TGTGCCAGCAGTCCGCACATGGAGAAGGATGAAAAACTGTTTTTT; CDR3 protein: CASSPHMEKDEKLFF
D gene: NA; J gene: TRBJ1-2; V gene: TRBV10-3; clone size: once; CDR3 length: 13; CDR3 DNA: TGTGCCATCAGTGAGGTAAGGACCTATGGCTACACCTTC; CDR3 protein: CAISEVRTYGYTF
D gene: TRBD2; J gene: TRBJ2-4; V gene: TRBV4-1; clone size: NA; CDR3 length: 18; CDR3 DNA: TGCGCCAGCAGCCAAGATATTATTTCGGCGGGAGTGGTAAACATTCAGTACTTC; CDR3 protein: CASSQDIISAGVVNIQYF
D gene: NA; J gene: TRBJ1-1; V gene: TRBV10-3; clone size: NA; CDR3 length: 13; CDR3 DNA: TGTGCCATCAATACAGGGCTGAACACTGAAGCTTTCTTT; CDR3 protein: CAINTGLNTEAFF
D gene: TRBD2; J gene: TRBJ2-1; V gene: TRBV19; clone size: NA; CDR3 length: 14; CDR3 DNA: TGTGCCACCTGCTTCACTAGCGGGGGTAATGAGCAGTTCTTC; CDR3 protein: CATCFTSGGNEQFF
D gene: NA; J gene: TRBJ1-1; V gene: TRBV20-1; clone size: NA; CDR3 length: 14; CDR3 DNA: TGCAGTGTTAAAAGGCAGGGCTGGGACACTGAAGCTTTCTTT; CDR3 protein: CSVKRQGWDTEAFF
D gene: TRBD2; J gene: TRBJ2-3; V gene: TRBV20-1; clone size: NA; CDR3 length: 18; CDR3 DNA: TGCAGTGCTAGCCCGGGACTAGCGGTCCCCACTAGCACAGATACGCAGTATTTT; CDR3 protein: CSASPGLAVPTSTDTQYF
D gene: NA; J gene: TRBJ2-4; V gene: TRBV12-3/TRBV12-4; clone size: NA; CDR3 length: 17; CDR3 DNA: TGTGCCAGCAGTTTAGTCCGACTCCGGGACACAGCAAACATTCAGTACTTC; CDR3 protein: CASSLVRLRDTANIQYF
D gene: NA; J gene: TRBJ2-1; V gene: TRBV11-2; clone size: NA; CDR3 length: 11; CDR3 DNA: TGTGCCAGCAGCAGAGACTGGCAGCAGTTCTTC; CDR3 protein: CASSRDWQQFF
D gene: TRBD2; J gene: TRBJ2-3; V gene: TRBV12-3/TRBV12-4; clone size: NA; CDR3 length: 16; CDR3 DNA: TGTGCCAGCAGTGCCGGACTAGCGGCCAACACAGATACGCAGTATTTT; CDR3 protein: CASSAGLAANTDTQYF
D gene: TRBD2; J gene: TRBJ2-3; V gene: TRBV20-1; clone size: NA; CDR3 length: 12; CDR3 DNA: TGCAGTGCGCTCGGGACTAGCCTCACGCAGTATTTT; CDR3 protein: CSALGTSLTQYF
D gene: NA; J gene: TRBJ2-7; V gene: TRBV28; clone size: NA; CDR3 length: 14; CDR3 DNA: TGTGCCAGCAGTTTCAGGGCCAGCTTAAACGAGCAGTACTTC; CDR3 protein: CASSFRASLNEQYF
D gene: TRBD1; J gene: TRBJ2-7; V gene: TRBV20-1; clone size: NA; CDR3 length: 15; CDR3 DNA: TGCAGTGCTAGAGATCAGCGACAGGGGGCCTACGAGCAGTACTTC; CDR3 protein: CSARDQRQGAYEQYF
D gene: TRBD2; J gene: TRBJ2-1; V gene: TRBV29-1; clone size: NA; CDR3 length: 13; CDR3 DNA: TGCAGCTCCCGGACTAGCGGGAGCAATGACCAGTTCTTC; CDR3 protein: CSSRTSGSNDQFF
D gene: TRBD1; J gene: TRBJ1-2; V gene: TRBV29-1; clone size: NA; CDR3 length: 16; CDR3 DNA: TGCAGCGTTCCTCCGAAGCCTCAGGGGGCGAACTATGGCTACACCTTC; CDR3 protein: CSVPPKPQGANYGYTF
D gene: TRBD2; J gene: TRBJ2-7; V gene: TRBV5-1; clone size: NA; CDR3 length: 15; CDR3 DNA: TGCGCCAGCAGCTTGGATCCAGCGGGAGCGACCGAGCAGTACTTC; CDR3 protein: CASSLDPAGATEQYF
D gene: NA; J gene: TRBJ2-7; V gene: TRBV7-9; clone size: NA; CDR3 length: 14; CDR3 DNA: TGTGCCAGCAGCGAAATCACTAGTTCCTACGAGCAGTACTTC; CDR3 protein: CASSEITSSYEQYF
D gene: NA; J gene: TRBJ2-5; V gene: TRBV7-9; clone size: few; CDR3 length: 14; CDR3 DNA: TGTGCCAGCAGCTTGGCGATGGAGGTGGAGACCCAGTACTTC; CDR3 protein: CASSLAMEVETQYF
D gene: TRBD1; J gene: TRBJ2-1; V gene: TRBV27; clone size: NA; CDR3 length: 15; CDR3 DNA: TGTGCCAGCAGTATACAGGGGGCTCCCCACAATGAGCAGTTCTTC; CDR3 protein: CASSIQGAPHNEQFF
D gene: TRBD2; J gene: TRBJ2-7; V gene: TRBV20-1; clone size: NA; CDR3 length: 16; CDR3 DNA: TGCAGTGCCAGTCCTCTGGCCGCGGGAGGTACCTACGAGCAGTACTTC; CDR3 protein: CSASPLAAGGTYEQYF
D gene: TRBD1; J gene: TRBJ2-5; V gene: TRBV4-1; clone size: NA; CDR3 length: 16; CDR3 DNA: TGCGCCAGCAGCCAAGCCCTAGGGGGCACCGGGGAGACCCAGTACTTC; CDR3 protein: CASSQALGGTGETQYF
D gene: NA; J gene: TRBJ2-2; V gene: TRBV4-2; clone size: NA; CDR3 length: 18; CDR3 DNA: TGTGCCAGCAGCCAAGATCGTGCTTGGGACGGTATTGCCGGGGAGCTGTTTTTT; CDR3 protein: CASSQDRAWDGIAGELFF
D gene: NA; J gene: TRBJ2-1; V gene: TRBV29-1; clone size: NA; CDR3 length: 13; CDR3 DNA: TGCAGCGTGGGCGGCGGGACAACGGAGACCCAGTTCTTC; CDR3 protein: CSVGGGTTETQFF
D gene: NA; J gene: TRBJ1-1; V gene: TRBV5-1; clone size: NA; CDR3 length: 15; CDR3 DNA: TGCGCCAGCAGCTTACGGAACAGAGAGAACACTGAAGCTTTCTTT; CDR3 protein: CASSLRNRENTEAFF
D gene: TRBD2; J gene: TRBJ2-3; V gene: TRBV7-7; clone size: NA; CDR3 length: 14; CDR3 DNA: TGTGCCAGCAGCCCTGGGACTACTGTGGATACGCAGTATTTT; CDR3 protein: CASSPGTTVDTQYF
D gene: NA; J gene: TRBJ2-5; V gene: TRBV4-1; clone size: few; CDR3 length: 17; CDR3 DNA: TGCGCCAGCAGCCAACACTACAGGACGCCTGAAGGGGAGACCCAGTACTTC; CDR3 protein: CASSQHYRTPEGETQYF
D gene: NA; J gene: TRBJ2-5; V gene: TRBV6-6; clone size: NA; CDR3 length: 14; CDR3 DNA: TGTGCCAGCAGTTACAGTCGGACCCAAGAGACCCAGTACTTC; CDR3 protein: CASSYSRTQETQYF